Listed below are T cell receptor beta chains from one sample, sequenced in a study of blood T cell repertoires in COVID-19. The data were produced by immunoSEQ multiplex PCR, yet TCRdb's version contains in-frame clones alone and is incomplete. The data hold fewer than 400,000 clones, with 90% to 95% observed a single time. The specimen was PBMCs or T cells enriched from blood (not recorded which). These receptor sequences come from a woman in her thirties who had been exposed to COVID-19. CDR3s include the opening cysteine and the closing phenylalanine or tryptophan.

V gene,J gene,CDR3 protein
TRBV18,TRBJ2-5,CASSAGTEGQTQYF
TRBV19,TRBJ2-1,CASSLSLLGTGFNEQFF
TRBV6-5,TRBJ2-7,CASSIFRGEQYF
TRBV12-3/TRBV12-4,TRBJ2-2,CASSFVAGELFF
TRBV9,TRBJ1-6,CASSVSPVANSPLHF
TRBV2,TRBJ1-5,CASRTDSSNQPQHF
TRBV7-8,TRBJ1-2,CASRRSQGGSGYTF
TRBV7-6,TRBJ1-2,CASSLGQGYGYTF
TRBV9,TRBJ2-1,CASSVDVRGGLNEQFF
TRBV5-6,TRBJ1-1,CASSFLSVRQGRDTEAFF
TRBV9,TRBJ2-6,CASSRGDSGANVLTF
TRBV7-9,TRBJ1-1,CASSLALGGSVRDTEAFF
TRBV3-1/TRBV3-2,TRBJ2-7,CASSQGQGSYEQYF
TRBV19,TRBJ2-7,CASKSGTASQGYEQYF
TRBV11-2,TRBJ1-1,CASSQVFSEAFF
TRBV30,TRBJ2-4,CAWSNRGAKNIQYF
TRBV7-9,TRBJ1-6,CASSLGSGSSYNSPLHF
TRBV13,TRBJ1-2,CASSHLDSSYGYTF
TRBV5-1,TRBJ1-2,CASSLGTGAEGYTF
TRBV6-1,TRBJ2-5,CASSELEGTQETQYF
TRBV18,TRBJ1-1,CASSQRQDVAEAFF
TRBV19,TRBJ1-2,CASRPGGAYGYTF